This TCR beta chain was identified during a study of blood T cell repertoires in COVID-19 (dated by TCRdb to the early 2020s). Looking at the study overall: The collaborator samples originated in the United States, Italy and Spain and spanned the acute and convalescent phases of COVID-19. Subjects who had been exposed to COVID-19, were actively infected with it, or had recovered from it provided the deeply sampled blood TCRbeta repertoires that made up the dataset. A freely available public database, intended as a resource for researchers studying the immune response to SARS-CoV-2, is where the repertoires were released. The samples were drawn from two sources: the first 160 participants of the ongoing ImmuneRACE study, and 950 to 1,500 subjects contributed by 6 global collaborators. The prospective study material was composed of cDNA or gDNA derived from T cells, B-cell-depleted T cells, or PBMCs. Sample metadata almost always included a de-identified subject ID, COVID-19 status, age in years and sex. HLA class I and class II types, where available, came from metadata supplied by the sample provider rather than from assay-based typing.

The immunoSEQ Assay, a bias-controlled multiplex PCR, was used to amplify TCRbeta CDR3 regions from genomic DNA. Per the authors' processing: Nucleated cell counts per sample were estimated from amplification of reference gene primers within the assay. To quantify the absolute abundance of each unique TCRbeta CDR3 rearrangement, sequence reads were collapsed and filtered. For each sample, productive Simpson clonality was calculated as the square root of Simpson's diversity index across productive rearrangements. Sourced from immuneACCESS, this table was stored by TCRdb with only in-frame sequences that have V and J called. A share of the clones is absent; for the studies checked, an unresolved V gene accounts for under half, and the remainder has no known explanation. That table supplies the V and J calls and clone size; D and trimming were determined from the DNA. Here the sample has under 150,000 clones; about 70% occur a single time. Around 13% of the sample rests with the top ten.

Beyond this particular receptor, the publication reports: How much clinical and demographic metadata was included differed by source and by participant, and the metadata was provided uncurated.

Each collaborating institution followed its own protocols to collect whole blood in K2EDTA tubes. For TCRbeta analysis, collaborators shipped samples in one of three forms: frozen whole blood, isolated PBMCs, or DNA extracted from either of those sample types. Comment on this clone: Its binding antigen is unknown. Base-call qualities are not available, and no considerably larger clone is one nucleotide away.

CDR1 LNHDA and CDR2 SQIVND are derived from the germline V gene (reference sequence). Reading from cysteine to phenylalanine, the CDR3 counts 13 amino acids. Only the CDR3 DNA is retained, 39 bases long and in frame from the first base. V is trimmed back by 5 bases and J by 5 bases, and the junction contains 5 bases that no gene match accounts for. This chain is built from TRBV19 and TRBJ1-2, and 7 junctional nucleotides match TRBD1. Sequenced: peripheral blood. The receptor comes from a man older than 75 with acute or convalescent COVID-19. At the DNA level, the sequence is TGTGCCAGTAGTGTCCAACAGGGGTATGGCTACACCTTC. This translates into CASSVQQGYGYTF.